This entry concerns a single T cell receptor (beta chain). Time point indicated: persistent/refractory GD, antithyroid drugs over 5 years with positive TRAb. The TCR library was made from RNA that had been extracted from PBMCs in TRIzol. This sample is part of a study of regulatory T cells in long-lasting Graves disease. Construction of the TCR beta libraries employed iRepertoire HTBI primers in conjunction with Arm-PCR of CDR3 regions. Using its own MiXCR run on the multiplex PCR reads, TCRdb lists one record per CDR3 protein. Among 350,000 to 500,000 distinct CDR3 sequences, roughly 21% were seen once, and the ten largest hold roughly an eighth. J was trimmed by 4 bases and V by 4 bases; bases with no gene match: 10. CDR3 length: 15 residues. Germline CDR1 MNHEY, CDR2 SMNVEV (reference sequence).

The sequence was collected from a female donor with Graves disease. This sample comprised peripheral blood mononuclear cells (PBMCs), obtained when the disease was refractory, from a patient treated with antithyroid drugs. This chain connects TRBV27 to TRBJ2-7; TRBD2 agrees at 7 bases. CDR3 residues: CASSSPERGGYEQYF. Here the CDR3 DNA reads TGTGCCAGCAGTTCCCCGGAGCGGGGTGGGTACGAGCAGTACTTC.